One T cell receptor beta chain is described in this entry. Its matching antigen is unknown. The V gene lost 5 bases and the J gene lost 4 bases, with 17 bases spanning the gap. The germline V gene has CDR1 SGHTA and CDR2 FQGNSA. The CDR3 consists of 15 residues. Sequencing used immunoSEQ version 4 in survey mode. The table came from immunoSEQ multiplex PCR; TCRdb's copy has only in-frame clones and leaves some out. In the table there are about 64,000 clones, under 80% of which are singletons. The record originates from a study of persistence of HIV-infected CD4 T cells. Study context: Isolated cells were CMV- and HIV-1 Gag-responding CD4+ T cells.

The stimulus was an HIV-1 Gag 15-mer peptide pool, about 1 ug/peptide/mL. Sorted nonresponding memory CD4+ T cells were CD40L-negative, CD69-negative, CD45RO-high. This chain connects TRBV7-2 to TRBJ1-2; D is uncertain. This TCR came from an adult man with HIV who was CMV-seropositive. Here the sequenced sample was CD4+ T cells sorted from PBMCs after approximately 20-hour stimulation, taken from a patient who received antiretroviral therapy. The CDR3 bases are TGTGCCAGCAGCCTCCTGACCGGGCCCACCTATGGCTACACCTTC. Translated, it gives CASSLLTGPTYGYTF.